The 16 T cell receptor beta chains below were found in one sample sequenced in a study of cytomegalovirus exposure and HLA in healthy donors. Both 60 Vbeta primers and 13 Jbeta primers went into the PCR. Here immunoSEQ multiplex PCR was the method, and the copy in TCRdb shows in-frame clones only, minus some. The sample yields about 150,000 clones, 88% seen once. The sequenced sample consisted of PBMCs. Every receptor here comes from a woman in her thirties or forties in good health and CMV-seronegative.

J is TRBJ1-2 and V is TRBV2; perhaps TRBD1 as D (6 bases). Germline-derived CDR1 and CDR2 are SNHLY and FYNNEI. The length of the CDR3 is 13 residues. With 7 bases removed from V and 4 bases from J, the gap between germline ends came to 13 bases. This CDR3 reads CASTRQDSYGYTF. CDR3 DNA: TGTGCCAGCACAAGACAGGACTCCTATGGCTACACCTTC.

The chain uses TRBV29-1 and TRBJ1-2; the D is unclear. The CDR3 extends over 12 amino acids. CDR1 is SQVTM and CDR2 is ANQGSEA in the germline V gene. V was shortened by 0 bases and J by 8 bases, with 10 bases between the two germline ends. CDR3 sequence reads: CSVEDPGKGYTF. The CDR3 bases are TGCAGCGTTGAAGATCCCGGGAAAGGCTACACCTTC.

The chain is built from TRBV5-1 and TRBJ2-2; TRBD1 matches at 7 bases. V lost 5 bases to trimming and J lost 1 base; unmatched junction nucleotides: 2. Germline CDR1 reads SGHRS; CDR2 reads YFSETQ. This CDR3 has 14 amino acids. The CDR3 nucleotides read TGCGCCAGCAGTTACAGGGGGAACACCGGGGAGCTGTTTTTT. It specifies CASSYRGNTGELFF.

V usage is TRBV27 and J usage is TRBJ1-2, with unresolved D. V was shortened by 3 bases and J by 5 bases, with 13 bases between the two germline ends. This CDR3 region has 14 residues. Germline V gene data show CDR1 as MNHEY and CDR2 as SMNVEV (reference sequence). Written as DNA, the CDR3 is TGTGCCAGCAGTTTCCGGGTGCCCCTGTATGGCTACACCTTC. Its protein product is CASSFRVPLYGYTF.

The chain uses TRBV7-9 and TRBJ2-7; 7 bases align to TRBD2. Germline trimming cut 6 bases from V and 1 base from J; bases unmatched to any gene: 3. CDR3 length: 13 residues. Germline V CDR1 and CDR2: SEHNR, FQNEAQ (reference sequence). CDR3 sequence reads: CASRAGASYEQYF. The CDR3 DNA reads TGTGCCAGCAGGGCGGGAGCATCCTACGAGCAGTACTTC.

This clone came up once. The CDR3 is CASSQIGWEVGRNTEAFF. In DNA form, the CDR3 reads TGTGCCAGCAGCCAAATTGGTTGGGAGGTGGGTAGGAACACTGAAGCTTTCTTT. The V gene is TRBV11-1, the J gene TRBJ1-1; D gene uncertain. Germline V gene lookup returns CDR1 SGHAT and CDR2 FQDESV (reference sequence). V lost 5 bases and J 1 base, leaving 23 bases between the germline ends. The CDR3 sequence is 18 residues long.

CDR3 DNA: TGTGCCAGCACCTCGGCGGGCTGGACTAGCTCCTACGAGCAGTACTTC. Translating gives CASTSAGWTSSYEQYF. V usage is TRBV12-1 and J usage is TRBJ2-7; the table calls TRBD2, which could not be checked here. TRBV12-1 is described as a pseudogene. The CDR3 runs 16 residues.

This rearrangement joins TRBV7-8 to TRBJ1-2, with D possibly TRBD1 on 5 matching bases. Trimming shortened V by 5 bases and J by 4 bases, and 14 bases separated the two germline ends. Germline V CDR1 and CDR2: SGHVS, FQNEAQ. The CDR3 covers 14 residues. For the CDR3, the DNA is TGTGCCAGCAGCCTATCGACAGTCCCCTATGGCTACACCTTC. Protein sequence: CASSLSTVPYGYTF.

Written as DNA, the CDR3 is TGTGCCAGCAGGAAAACAGGGGCATACGAGCAGTACTTC. Translated, it gives CASRKTGAYEQYF. The chain combines TRBV6-5 with TRBJ2-5, with 7 bases identical to TRBD1. The last part of the DNA fits TRBJ2-7 better; the J call may be wrong. Germline V lookup: CDR1 MNHEY, CDR2 SVGAGI. CDR3 length equals 13 residues.

The V and J genes are TRBV7-9 and TRBJ2-7, with D possibly matching TRBD2 (6 bases). CDR3 size: 16 residues. Trimming took 1 base from V and 0 from J, leaving 13 bases between them. Germline CDR1 reads SEHNR; CDR2 reads FQNEAQ (reference sequence). The CDR3 region is CASSLVHYGSSYEQYF. The CDR3, as DNA: TGTGCCAGCAGCTTAGTCCATTACGGGAGCTCCTACGAGCAGTACTTC.

This chain uses TRBV18 with TRBJ2-5, with 7 positions matching TRBD2. Germline loops: CDR1 KGHSH, CDR2 LQKENI. The V and J ends lost 3 bases and 5 bases, in that order; junction bases with no gene match: 6. The CDR3 loop spans 14 amino acids. The CDR3 sequence: CASSPPSGWETQYF. In DNA, the CDR3 is TGTGCCAGCTCACCCCCTAGCGGTTGGGAGACCCAGTACTTC.

This clone was recorded once. The chain carries TRBV5-1 and TRBJ2-5; weak D call: TRBD2 (5 bases). The CDR3 is made up of 13 amino acids. The V gene's germline CDR1 is SGHRS and CDR2 YFSETQ. The V end lost 3 bases, the J end lost 5 bases, and 11 bases lay between the germline ends. The CDR3: CASSSQPGETQYF. The CDR3 DNA is TGCGCCAGCAGCTCACAACCGGGGGAGACCCAGTACTTC.

The V call is TRBV5-1, the J call TRBJ2-1; weak D call: TRBD2 (5 bases). The CDR3 covers 12 residues. The germline V gene encodes CDR1 SGHRS and CDR2 YFSETQ. Trimming stripped 4 bases from V and 7 bases from J, with 9 bases between. This CDR3 reads CASSDPGNEQFF. The CDR3 DNA is TGCGCCAGCAGCGATCCGGGGAATGAGCAGTTCTTC.

The chain combines TRBV9 with TRBJ2-7; 7 nucleotides match TRBD2. The CDR3 loop spans 13 amino acids. The germline V gene has CDR1 SGDLS and CDR2 YYNGEE. Trimming at V came to 4 bases and at J to 9 bases, leaving 10 bases not matched to a gene. CDR3 loop: CASSPAGNTRQYF. The DNA for the CDR3 is TGTGCCAGCAGCCCAGCGGGGAATACTAGGCAGTACTTC.

Comments on this clone: Other DNA variants within this sample encode the same CDR3. The chain combines TRBV7-9 with TRBJ1-1; possible D gene TRBD1, 5 bases. The CDR3 has 12 residues. Germline V lookup: CDR1 SEHNR, CDR2 FQNEAQ (reference sequence). Trimming removed 2 bases from V and 5 bases from J, with 6 bases in between. The CDR3 loop is CASSLSGTEAFF. In DNA, the CDR3 is TGTGCCAGCAGCTTATCAGGGACTGAAGCTTTCTTT.

This sequence joins TRBV7-6 and TRBJ2-3; tentative D call: TRBD1 (5 bases). V dropped 1 base and J dropped 3 bases, with 11 bases sitting between them. CDR1 and CDR2 from the germline V gene are SGHVS and FNYEAQ. The length of the CDR3 is 15 residues. The CDR3 nucleotides are TGTGCCAGCAGCTTAGGGGGCCCACGAACAGATACGCAGTATTTT. Translation gives CASSLGGPRTDTQYF.